These T cell receptor beta chains were read from a single sample in a study of control samples from healthy donors and cancer patients. Clones were read by immunoSEQ multiplex PCR, and TCRdb kept only the in-frame ones, dropping some. The table lists 160,000 or so clones, roughly 92% of them singletons. Input material: blood. Receptors originate from a man aged 50-60 years in good health. The CDR3 runs from the conserved cysteine through the conserved F or W. D genes are given only for firm matches. The size entry is marked missing in some rows and otherwise reads once, few, many or a size class.

size	J	V	D	length	DNA	CDR3
-	TRBJ2-2	TRBV9	TRBD2	16	TGTGCCAGCACCAGGGGACTAGCGGAGAACACCGGGGAGCTGTTTTTT	CASTRGLAENTGELFF
-	TRBJ1-6	TRBV30	TRBD1	12	TGTGCCTGCGGACAGGGGAACTCACCCCTCCACTTT	CACGQGNSPLHF
-	TRBJ2-1	TRBV11-2	TRBD2	18	TGTGCCAGCAGCTCACGGACTAGCGGGAGATCGGAATACAATGAGCAGTTCTTC	CASSSRTSGRSEYNEQFF
few	TRBJ2-5	TRBV6-5	TRBD2	13	TGTGCCAGCAGCGCGGGGGGTGGCCCTACCCAGTACTTC	CASSAGGGPTQYF
-	TRBJ2-1	TRBV9	TRBD2	18	TGTGCCAGCACCCCCTGGGGGGCGGGAGGGCCGATAAGGAATGAGCAGTTCTTC	CASTPWGAGGPIRNEQFF
-	TRBJ1-5	TRBV5-1	-	15	TGCGCCAGCAGCTTGGATCCGGGGGCCGGTCAGCCCCAGCATTTT	CASSLDPGAGQPQHF
-	TRBJ1-1	TRBV5-1	-	15	TGCGCCAGCAGCTTGCCGACCACGACCTACACTGAAGCTTTCTTT	CASSLPTTTYTEAFF
-	TRBJ2-1	TRBV7-9	TRBD2	16	TGTGCCGACTCCCCCCAGGCGGGAGGATCCTACAATGAGCAGTTCTTC	CADSPQAGGSYNEQFF
once	TRBJ2-7	TRBV27	-	12	TGTGCCAGCTCGAGGACTAAGGGCGAGCAGTACTTC	CASSRTKGEQYF
-	TRBJ2-3	TRBV28	-	15	TGTGCCAGCAGTTTTATAGGCGGCAGCACAGATACGCAGTATTTT	CASSFIGGSTDTQYF
-	TRBJ2-3	TRBV7-3	TRBD2	17	TGTGCCAGCAGCTCCCTCACTAGCGGGAGTAGCCCAGATACGCAGTATTTT	CASSSLTSGSSPDTQYF
-	TRBJ1-1	TRBV28	TRBD1	14	TGTGCCAGCGGGTCTTCAGGGGGTACCACTGAAGCTTTCTTT	CASGSSGGTTEAFF
-	TRBJ1-5	TRBV28	-	13	TGTGCCAGCATCAACGGTCCTAATCAGCCCCAGCATTTT	CASINGPNQPQHF
-	TRBJ2-7	TRBV11-1	-	12	TGTGCCAGCAGCTTAGAACCTTACGAGCAGTACTTC	CASSLEPYEQYF
-	TRBJ1-1	TRBV24-1	TRBD1	15	TGTGCCACCAGTGCCACAGGGGGCGGGTACACTGAAGCTTTCTTT	CATSATGGGYTEAFF
-	TRBJ1-2	TRBV27	-	13	TGTGCCAGCAGTTTATGGGGAAACTATGGCTACACCTTC	CASSLWGNYGYTF
-	TRBJ2-4	TRBV18	TRBD1	15	TGTGCCAGCTCACCAGCGTTGGGACAGGGTACTATTCAGTACTTC	CASSPALGQGTIQYF
-	TRBJ2-3	TRBV5-1	TRBD1	11	TGCGCCAGCAGTCCGGACAGGGTGAAGTATTTT	CASSPDRVKYF
-	TRBJ2-3	TRBV6-5	-	14	TGTGCCAGCAGTCCCCCAGGAGGCGCAGATACGCAGTATTTT	CASSPPGGADTQYF
once	TRBJ1-1	TRBV28	-	11	TGTGCCAGCAACCTGAACACTGAAGCTTTCTTT	CASNLNTEAFF
few	TRBJ2-7	TRBV5-4	TRBD2	14	TGTGCCAGCAGCGAGCTGGGGGGAGGGTACGAGCAGTACTTC	CASSELGGGYEQYF
-	TRBJ1-5	TRBV6-1	-	16	TGTGCCAGCAGTGAAGCGGGCGGCTATAGCAATCAGCCCCAGCATTTT	CASSEAGGYSNQPQHF
-	TRBJ1-5	TRBV30	-	13	TGTGCCTGGCAAATCTCACACAATCAGCCCCAGCATTTT	CAWQISHNQPQHF
-	TRBJ2-5	TRBV5-4	TRBD1	15	TGTGCCAGCAGCCATGGGACAGGGGGTGGCGAGACCCAGTACTTC	CASSHGTGGGETQYF
-	TRBJ1-1	TRBV18	TRBD1	14	TGTGCCAGCTCCCAGGACAGGGGGCGAACTGAAGCTTTCTTT	CASSQDRGRTEAFF
-	TRBJ2-7	TRBV4-1	TRBD1	14	TGCGCCAGCAGCAAAGGTGAACAGGGGGCCGAGCAGTACTTC	CASSKGEQGAEQYF
once	TRBJ1-1	TRBV2	-	13	TGTGCCAGCAGCAGGACACCGAACACTGAAGCTTTCTTT	CASSRTPNTEAFF
-	TRBJ2-5	TRBV15	-	14	TGTGCCACCAGCTGGGGGACTGCGCAAGAGACCCAGTACTTC	CATSWGTAQETQYF
-	TRBJ1-1	TRBV28	-	15	TGTGCCAGCAGTTTAACCGCCTCGATGAACACTGAAGCTTTCTTT	CASSLTASMNTEAFF
once	TRBJ2-7	TRBV5-1	-	14	TGCGCCAGCAGCTTGGATCCAGGGACCTACGAGCAGTACTTC	CASSLDPGTYEQYF
-	TRBJ2-1	TRBV5-1	TRBD2	15	TGCGCCAGCAGCTTTTTTTCTAGCGGGAGTAATGAGCAGTTCTTC	CASSFFSSGSNEQFF